Each of the 22 T cell receptor beta chains below was sequenced from the same sample in a study of siplizumab effects on memory and regulatory T cells. Clones were read by immunoSEQ multiplex PCR, and TCRdb kept only the in-frame ones, dropping some. Among about 97,000 clones, roughly 91% were seen once, and the ten largest hold more than 10%. Sequencing was done on a sample of non-Treg CD4+ T cells sorted from blood. The source is a human donor in good health.

This clone was recorded only once. The chain employs TRBV5-1 and TRBJ2-4; D assignment may be TRBD1 or TRBD2 (6 bases each). Germline CDR1 is SGHRS and CDR2 is YFSETQ. This CDR3 spans 15 amino acids. The germline V and J ends were trimmed by 1 base and 5 bases, with 13 bases remaining between them. The CDR3 spells CASSLTDRRENIQYF. The CDR3 nucleotides are TGCGCCAGCAGCTTGACCGACAGGAGGGAAAACATTCAGTACTTC.

The V and J genes are TRBV5-8 and TRBJ2-2; TRBD2 aligns across 7 bases. Trimming took 0 bases from V and 4 from J; bases not matched to a gene: 6. Looked up from germline, CDR1 is SGHTS and CDR2 is YDEGEE. The CDR3 spans 16 residues. The CDR3 sequence: CASSLGSSGLTGELFF. Written as DNA, the CDR3 is TGTGCCAGCAGCTTGGGTTCTAGCGGTCTCACCGGGGAGCTGTTTTTT.

The gene calls are TRBV4-3 and TRBJ2-1; the D gene is possibly TRBD2 (6 bases). Trimming removed 5 bases from V and 9 bases from J, with 17 bases in between. The length of the CDR3 is 14 residues. Looked up from germline, CDR1 is LGHNA and CDR2 is YSLEER. Here the CDR3 DNA reads TGCGCCAGCAGCAGGCGGTACCGGGGGAGTGAGCAGTTCTTC. Protein: CASSRRYRGSEQFF.

V gene TRBV6-6 combines with J gene TRBJ1-1, with D uncertain. The V end was cut by 2 bases, the J end by 4 bases, with 8 bases between. This CDR3 is 13 amino acids long. In germline, CDR1 is MNHNY, CDR2 SVGAGI (reference sequence). The chain's CDR3 is CASSYNGGTEAFF. The CDR3 region has the DNA TGTGCCAGCAGTTACAACGGTGGCACTGAAGCTTTCTTT.

The chain couples TRBV10-3 to TRBJ2-1; TRBD2 aligns across 7 bases. The length of the CDR3 is 15 residues. The germline V gene encodes CDR1 ENHRY and CDR2 SYGVKD. V shed 6 bases, J shed 7 bases, and the junction held 12 bases outside the gene matches. CDR3 amino acids: CAIRASGGLGNEQFF. CDR3 in DNA: TGTGCCATCAGGGCTAGCGGAGGTCTGGGTAATGAGCAGTTCTTC.

V and J are TRBV4-1 and TRBJ2-1, with 10 bases matching TRBD2. Germline CDR1 reads MGHRA; CDR2 reads YSYEKL. CDR3 length equals 16 residues. V lost 1 base to trimming and J lost 6 bases; unmatched junction nucleotides: 6. This CDR3 is CASSQGASGSLNEQFF. The CDR3 bases are TGCGCCAGCAGCCAAGGGGCTAGCGGGAGTCTCAATGAGCAGTTCTTC.

V usage is TRBV18 and J usage is TRBJ2-5, with D uncertain. Per germline, CDR1 KGHSH and CDR2 LQKENI. Trimming pared 5 bases from V and 1 base from J, leaving 8 bases between. The CDR3 spans 13 residues. CDR3 nucleotides: TGTGCCAGCTCAGAACGGACCCAAGAGACCCAGTACTTC. Amino acids: CASSERTQETQYF.

The chain combines TRBV19 with TRBJ2-2; 7 positions agree with TRBD1. The J segment lost 7 bases and the V segment lost 4 bases, leaving 12 bases of the junction unmatched. CDR3 length equals 16 residues. Germline CDR1 is LNHDA and CDR2 is SQIVND (reference sequence). The CDR3 nucleotides are TGTGCCAGTAGTACCCCCCGTACAGGGGCGAGCGGGGAGCTGTTTTTT. Translating it yields CASSTPRTGASGELFF.

This clone was found once. V usage is TRBV4-3 and J usage is TRBJ2-6; TRBD2 matches at 7 bases. V lost 2 bases and J lost 0; bases outside the gene matches: 13. This CDR3 region has 20 residues. The germline gives CDR1 LGHNA, CDR2 YSLEER. Written as DNA, the CDR3 is TGCGCCAGCAGCCAAAACCTCCAAGGAGCGGGAAACTCTGGGGCCAACGTCCTGACTTTC. As protein: CASSQNLQGAGNSGANVLTF.

CDR3 sequence reads: CASSLEGTGPYGYTF. In DNA, the CDR3 is TGTGCCAGCAGCTTGGAAGGGACAGGGCCATATGGCTACACCTTC. The chain links TRBV5-6 to TRBJ1-2, with 9 bases aligning to TRBD1. Germline assignment: CDR1 SGHDT and CDR2 YYEEEE. The junction had 5 bases not matched to a gene; V was cut back by 0 bases and J by 5 bases. This CDR3 has 15 residues.

This clone was found once. J is TRBJ2-1 and V is TRBV6-4, with 9 nucleotides matching TRBD2. The CDR3 runs to 16 residues. Germline V gives CDR1 MRHNA, CDR2 SNTAGT. After removal of 6 bases from V and 8 bases from J, the junction contained 14 bases not matched to a gene. The chain's CDR3 is CASSVGPGLAYDEQFF. The CDR3 DNA reads TGTGCCAGCAGCGTGGGACCTGGACTAGCGTACGATGAGCAGTTCTTC.

V and J are TRBV19 and TRBJ2-5, with a tentative D call TRBD1 (6 bases). This CDR3 is 13 amino acids long. Trimming took off 10 bases at V and 5 bases at J, with 17 bases between the two ends. Germline values: CDR1 LNHDA, CDR2 SQIVND (reference sequence). DNA of the CDR3: TGTGCCACGACCTTGGGGGCTGGTGAGACCCAGTACTTC. This codes for CATTLGAGETQYF.

The rearrangement links TRBV7-2 to TRBJ1-4, with 12 positions matching TRBD1. CDR1 SGHTA and CDR2 FQGNSA come from the germline V gene. This CDR3 region has 16 residues. V trimming: 4 bases; J trimming: 4 bases; junction bases outside the gene matches: 4. The CDR3 loop reads CASSSGQGAGNEKLFF. The DNA of the CDR3 is TGTGCCAGCAGCTCGGGACAGGGGGCGGGTAATGAAAAACTGTTTTTT. The full variable domain, its missing parts supplied by reference TRBV7-2 and TRBJ1-4, is GAGVSQSPSNKVTEKGKDVELRCDPISGHTALYWYRQSLGQGLEFLIYFQGNSAPDKSGLPSDRFSAERTGGSVSTLTIQRTQQEDSAVYLCASSSGQGAGNEKLFFGSGTQLSVL.

This chain joins TRBV5-6 and TRBJ2-7; 9 bases map to TRBD1. CDR1 and CDR2 (germline): SGHDT, YYEEEE. Trimming took 2 bases from V and 3 from J; bases not matched to a gene: 6. The CDR3 loop spans 15 amino acids. The CDR3 bases are TGTGCCAGCAGCTTCACCGGGACAGGGATCTACGAGCAGTACTTC. Translation gives CASSFTGTGIYEQYF. Using reference TRBV5-6 and TRBJ2-7 for the parts outside the CDR3, the full variable domain is DAGVTQSPTHLIKTRGQQVTLRCSPKSGHDTVSWYQQALGQGPQFIFQYYEEEERQRGNFPDRFSGHQFPNYSSELNVNALLLGDSALYLCASSFTGTGIYEQYFGPGTRLTVT.

This chain uses TRBV2 with TRBJ2-1, with D maybe TRBD1 (7 bases). Germline CDR1 and CDR2: SNHLY and FYNNEI. V shed 4 bases and J shed 0 bases, with 13 bases lying between them. This CDR3 has 16 residues. The CDR3 DNA reads TGTGCCAGCAGTGTTCGCGGGACAGCCTCCTACAATGAGCAGTTCTTC. It translates to CASSVRGTASYNEQFF.

This chain connects TRBV4-3 to TRBJ1-4; D unresolved. The CDR3 spans 17 residues. V dropped 1 base and J dropped 7 bases, with 19 bases sitting between them. CDR1 LGHNA and CDR2 YSLEER come from the germline V gene. The CDR3 sequence: CASSQGTWATSGEKLFF. CDR3 DNA sequence: TGCGCCAGCAGCCAAGGCACTTGGGCGACGAGTGGTGAAAAACTGTTTTTT.

This sequence joins TRBV5-1 and TRBJ2-1; 15 positions match TRBD2. Unmatched junction bases numbered 5, after V lost 4 bases and J lost 6 bases. CDR1 is SGHRS, CDR2 YFSETQ, per germline. This CDR3 spans 16 amino acids. For the CDR3, the DNA is TGCGCCAGCAGCCCCTTGGGACTAGCGGGAGGCAATGAGCAGTTCTTC. Translation: CASSPLGLAGGNEQFF.

This rearrangement joins TRBV12-5 to TRBJ1-4; D is unresolved. Trimming stripped 3 bases from V and 5 bases from J, with 10 bases between. Germline V gene lookup returns CDR1 LGHNT and CDR2 FRNRAP. This CDR3 has 14 amino acids. The CDR3, as DNA: TGTGCTAGTGGTTTCTGGAGAGCCAATGAAAAACTGTTTTTT. Translating gives CASGFWRANEKLFF.

The chain has TRBV28 and TRBJ2-5; the match to TRBD1 covers 10 bases. V lost 6 bases, J lost 4 bases, and 5 bases stayed unmatched. CDR3 length: 14 amino acids. Germline V gene sequence: CDR1 MDHEN, CDR2 SYDVKM. The chain's CDR3 is CASRGGQGVETQYF. For the CDR3, the DNA is TGTGCCAGCAGGGGAGGACAGGGGGTAGAGACCCAGTACTTC.

This chain joins TRBV30 and TRBJ1-1, with a possible D match to TRBD1 (5 bases). The V end was cut by 5 bases, the J end by 1 base, with 8 bases between. Looked up from germline, CDR1 is GTSNPN and CDR2 is SVGIG (reference sequence). The CDR3 spans 12 residues. CDR3 region: CAWGDRNTEAFF. The CDR3 region has the DNA TGTGCCTGGGGAGACAGGAACACTGAAGCTTTCTTT.

This clone was seen only once. This chain uses TRBV30 with TRBJ1-2, with 7 bases fitting TRBD1. V shed 5 bases, J shed 8 bases, and the junction held 11 bases outside the gene matches. This CDR3 has 13 amino acids. CDR1 GTSNPN and CDR2 SVGIG come from the germline V gene (reference sequence). CDR3 nucleotides: TGTGCCTGGCTCCTCCGCACGACAGGGGGCTACACCTTC. It specifies CAWLLRTTGGYTF. The full variable domain, completed using reference TRBV30 and TRBJ1-2, is SQTIHQWPATLVQPVGSPLSLECTVEGTSNPNLYWYRQAAGRGLQLLFYSVGIGQISSEVPQNLSASRPQDRQFILSSKKLLLSDSGFYLCAWLLRTTGGYTFGSGTRLTVV.

The rearrangement uses TRBV6-6 and TRBJ2-1, with D perhaps TRBD1 or TRBD2 (7 bases each). V lost 6 bases and J 7 bases, leaving 19 bases between the germline ends. The CDR3 contains 15 residues. Germline CDR1 and CDR2: MNHNY and SVGAGI (reference sequence). CDR3 sequence: CASSPVSGGGNEQFF. For the CDR3, the DNA is TGTGCCAGCAGCCCCGTGTCAGGGGGGGGGAATGAGCAGTTCTTC.